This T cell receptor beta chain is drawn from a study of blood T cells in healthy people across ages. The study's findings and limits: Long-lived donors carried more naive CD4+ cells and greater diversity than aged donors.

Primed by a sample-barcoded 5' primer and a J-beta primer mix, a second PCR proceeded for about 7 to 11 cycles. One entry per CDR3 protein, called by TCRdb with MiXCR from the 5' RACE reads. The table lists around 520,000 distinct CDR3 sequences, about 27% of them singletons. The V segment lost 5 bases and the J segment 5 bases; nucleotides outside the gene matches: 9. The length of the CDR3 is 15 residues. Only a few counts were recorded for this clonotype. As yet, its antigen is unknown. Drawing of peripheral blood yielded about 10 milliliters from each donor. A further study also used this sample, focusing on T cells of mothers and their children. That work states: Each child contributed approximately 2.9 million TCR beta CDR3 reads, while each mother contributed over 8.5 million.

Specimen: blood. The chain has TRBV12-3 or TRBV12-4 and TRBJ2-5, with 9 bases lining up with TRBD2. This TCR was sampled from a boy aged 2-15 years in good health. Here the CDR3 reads CASSPVAGVAETQYF. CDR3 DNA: TGTGCCAGCAGTCCTGTAGCGGGAGTGGCGGAGACCCAGTACTTC.